The source of this T cell receptor beta chain is a study of blood T cell repertoires in COVID-19. About the study: T cells, B-cell-depleted T cells, or PBMCs supplied cDNA or gDNA.

V lost 7 bases to trimming and J lost 4 bases, with 10 bases between them. There are 13 residues in the CDR3. Sequenced by immunoSEQ multiplex PCR; TCRdb stores in-frame clones only, minus some. The table has approximately 100,000 clones, 81% seen once; the top ten hold about 9.4%. The J gene is TRBJ2-2, the V gene TRBV12-3 or TRBV12-4, with a tentative D call TRBD1 (5 bases). Sequences were obtained from peripheral blood. This TCR derives from a human donor in a cohort sampled during active COVID-19. This CDR3 is CASKGSTTGELFF. DNA of the CDR3: TGTGCCAGCAAGGGGTCAACCACCGGGGAGCTGTTTTTT.